The sequence of this T cell receptor (beta chain) was determined in a study of T cells in Graves' hyperthyroidism and ophthalmopathy. Using RNA transcripts as the source, TCR beta CDR3 regions were amplified. First-round RT-PCR of the TCR CDR3 relied on the HTBI primer set. TCRdb called the multiplex PCR reads again in MiXCR, with one record for every CDR3 protein. This sample carries about 740,000 distinct CDR3 sequences, about 14% of them seen once, and the ten largest clones take approximately 10%. This clonotype was picked up many times. The CDR3 is 14 amino acids. Trimming cost V 7 bases and J 8 bases; bases outside gene matches: 8. Germline values: CDR1 MNHNS, CDR2 SASEGT.

This clonotype was obtained from a young woman with Graves' hyperthyroidism. This rearrangement joins TRBV6-1 to TRBJ2-1, with 10 bases matching TRBD2. Sequenced input: blood. The CDR3 loop is CASKRTSGPYEQFF. The CDR3 region has the DNA TGTGCCAGCAAAAGGACTAGCGGCCCTTATGAGCAGTTCTTC.